This paragraph reports one TCR beta chain. No antigen is known for it. The entry originates in a study of cytomegalovirus exposure and HLA in healthy donors. PCR primers comprised 60 Vbeta and 13 Jbeta primers. Only in-frame clones appear in the TCRdb table, and some are missing; sequencing was by immunoSEQ multiplex PCR. The table includes fewer than 130,000 clones, about three quarters detected once. General study findings and limits: In a later analysis, a genetic analysis reported fewer productive-TCR N-insertions in an Asian-associated ancestry cluster than the cohort average.

This CDR3 spans 16 amino acids. Trimming removed 4 bases from V and 7 bases from J; junction bases left unmatched: 11. The germline gives CDR1 SGHRS, CDR2 YFSETQ. This chain connects TRBV5-1 to TRBJ2-2; 9 bases match TRBD1. The TCR sequence derives from an older woman in good health and CMV-seropositive. Source material: PBMCs. The CDR3 region has the DNA TGCGCCAGCAGCCTCCAGATACAGGGGGCGGGCGGGGAGCTGTTTTTT. It yields the protein CASSLQIQGAGGELFF.